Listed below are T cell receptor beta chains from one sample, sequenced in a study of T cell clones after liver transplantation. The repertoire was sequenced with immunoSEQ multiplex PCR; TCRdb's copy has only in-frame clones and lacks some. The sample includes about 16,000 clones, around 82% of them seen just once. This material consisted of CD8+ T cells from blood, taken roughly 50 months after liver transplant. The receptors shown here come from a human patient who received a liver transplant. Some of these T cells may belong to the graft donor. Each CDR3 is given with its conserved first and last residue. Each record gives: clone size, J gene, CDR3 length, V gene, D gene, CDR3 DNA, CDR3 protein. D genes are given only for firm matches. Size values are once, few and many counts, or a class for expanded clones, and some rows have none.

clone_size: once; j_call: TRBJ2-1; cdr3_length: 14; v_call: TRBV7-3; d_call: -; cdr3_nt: TGTGCCAGCAGTTCAACGGGACTGGGGAATGAGCAGTTCTTC; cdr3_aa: CASSSTGLGNEQFF
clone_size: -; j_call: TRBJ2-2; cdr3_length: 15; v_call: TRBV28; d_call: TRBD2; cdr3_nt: TGTGCCAGCACCCTCACTACTGGGGGGGCCGGGGAGCTGTTTTTT; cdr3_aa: CASTLTTGGAGELFF
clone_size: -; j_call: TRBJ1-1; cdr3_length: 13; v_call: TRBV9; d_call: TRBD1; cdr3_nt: TGTGCCAGCAGCCCCCGACAGGGGGCTGAAGCTTTCTTT; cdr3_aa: CASSPRQGAEAFF
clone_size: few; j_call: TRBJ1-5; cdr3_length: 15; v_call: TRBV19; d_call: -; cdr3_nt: TGTGCCAGTAGTCCGAGCGGAGGGGGCAATCAGCCCCAGCATTTT; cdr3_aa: CASSPSGGGNQPQHF
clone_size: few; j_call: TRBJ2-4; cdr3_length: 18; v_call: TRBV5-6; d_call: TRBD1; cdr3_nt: TGTGCCAGCAGCTTGGGGGGACAGGGGACCCTAGCCAAAAACATTCAGTACTTC; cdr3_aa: CASSLGGQGTLAKNIQYF
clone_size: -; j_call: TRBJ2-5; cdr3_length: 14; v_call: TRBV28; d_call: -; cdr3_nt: TGTGCCAGCAGTTTTCGGGACTACCAAGAGACCCAGTACTTC; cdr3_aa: CASSFRDYQETQYF
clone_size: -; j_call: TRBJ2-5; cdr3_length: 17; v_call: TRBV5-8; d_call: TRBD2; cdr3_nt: TGTGCCAGCAGCCCGGGACTAGCGGGAGGGGTTCAAGAGACCCAGTACTTC; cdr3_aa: CASSPGLAGGVQETQYF
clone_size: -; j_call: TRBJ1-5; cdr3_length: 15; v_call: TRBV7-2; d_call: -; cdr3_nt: TGTGCCAGCAGCCTATCACAGAGTAGCAATCAGCCCCAGCATTTT; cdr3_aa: CASSLSQSSNQPQHF
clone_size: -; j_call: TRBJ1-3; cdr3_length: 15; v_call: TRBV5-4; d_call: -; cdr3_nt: TGTGCCAGCAGCCTACACTCAATCTCTGGAAACACCATATATTTT; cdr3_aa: CASSLHSISGNTIYF
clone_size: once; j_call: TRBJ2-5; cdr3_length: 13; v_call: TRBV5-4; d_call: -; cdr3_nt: TGTGCCAGCAGCTTCTGGACAGAAGAGACCCAGTACTTC; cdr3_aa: CASSFWTEETQYF
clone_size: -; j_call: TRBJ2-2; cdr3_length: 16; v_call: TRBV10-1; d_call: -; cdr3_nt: TGCGCCAGCAGTGCCTCCCGGGACACCTACACCGGGGAGCTGTTTTTT; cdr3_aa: CASSASRDTYTGELFF
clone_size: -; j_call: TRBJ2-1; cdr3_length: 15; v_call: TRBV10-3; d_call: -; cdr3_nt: TGTGCCATCAGTGAGTCCGGGGACAACTACAATGAGCAGTTCTTC; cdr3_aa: CAISESGDNYNEQFF
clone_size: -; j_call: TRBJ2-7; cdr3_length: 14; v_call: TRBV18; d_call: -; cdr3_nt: TGTGCCAGCTCACCAAATAGCTTGACGGTTTGGGGAAACTTC; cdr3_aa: CASSPNSLTVWGNF
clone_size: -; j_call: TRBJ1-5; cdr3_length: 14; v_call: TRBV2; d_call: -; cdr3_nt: TGTGCCAGCACCCCGACTTATAGCAATCAGCCCCAGCATTTT; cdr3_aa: CASTPTYSNQPQHF
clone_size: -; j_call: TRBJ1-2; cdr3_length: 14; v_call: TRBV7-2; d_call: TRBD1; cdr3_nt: TGTGCCAGCAGCTTAAGTGGGACAGGGGATGGCTACACCTTC; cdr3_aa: CASSLSGTGDGYTF
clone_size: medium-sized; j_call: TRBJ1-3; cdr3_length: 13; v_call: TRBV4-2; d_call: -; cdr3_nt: TGTGCCAGCTCCAGAGGAGAATCGAACACCATATATTTT; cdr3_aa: CASSRGESNTIYF
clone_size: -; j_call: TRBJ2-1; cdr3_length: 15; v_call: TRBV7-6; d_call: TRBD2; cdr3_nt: TGTGCCAGCAGCCTCCGGACTAGCGCTGAGAATGAGCAGTTCTTC; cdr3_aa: CASSLRTSAENEQFF
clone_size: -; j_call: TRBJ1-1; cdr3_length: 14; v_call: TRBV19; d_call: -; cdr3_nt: TGTGCCAGTAGCCATCCGACCGGGTTCACTGAAGCTTTCTTT; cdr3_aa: CASSHPTGFTEAFF
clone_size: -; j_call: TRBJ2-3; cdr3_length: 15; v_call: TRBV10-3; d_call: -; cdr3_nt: TGTGCCATCAGTGCGACAGATTTAAACACAGATACGCAGTATTTT; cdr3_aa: CAISATDLNTDTQYF
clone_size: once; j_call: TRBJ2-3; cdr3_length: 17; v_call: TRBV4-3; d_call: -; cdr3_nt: TGCGCCAGCAGCCAAGATGGAGGGGCCGGGTACACAGATACGCAGTATTTT; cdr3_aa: CASSQDGGAGYTDTQYF
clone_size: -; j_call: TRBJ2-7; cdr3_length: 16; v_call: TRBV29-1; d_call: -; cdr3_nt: TGCAGCGTCCACAAAGGAGGGGCCAGGGCACCCTACGAGCAGTACTTC; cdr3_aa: CSVHKGGARAPYEQYF
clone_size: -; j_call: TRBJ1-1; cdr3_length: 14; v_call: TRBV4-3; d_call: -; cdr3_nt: TGCGCCAGCAGCCAAGATGGAGGGGTGGCTGAAGCTTTCTTT; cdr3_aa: CASSQDGGVAEAFF